A single sample is the source of the 19 T cell receptor beta chains below, sequenced in a study of Graves' ophthalmopathy and Graves' hyperthyroidism. Amplification of TCR beta CDR3 regions used RNA transcripts. Following a first-round RT-PCR that used HTBI primers, a second-round multiplex PCR was carried out. One entry per CDR3 protein, called by TCRdb with MiXCR from the multiplex PCR reads. The sample lists 150,000 to 200,000 distinct CDR3 sequences; roughly two fifths were seen once. Material: peripheral blood. All receptors derive from a woman aged 35 to 49 with Graves' ophthalmopathy.

In its sample, this clonotype was seen many times. The genes are TRBV12-3 or TRBV12-4 and TRBJ2-5, with D unresolved. V lost 3 bases and J lost 0, with 14 bases in between. CDR3 length equals 16 residues. CDR3 bases: TGTGCCAGCAGTTTCCTTTCCGCAGAAAACCAAGAGACCCAGTACTTC. Protein: CASSFLSAENQETQYF.

The table lists this clonotype with many counts. One end of the junction does not line up with germline, which may come from a read error. V and J are TRBV10-3 and TRBJ1-1; D call uncertain. Germline V gene lookup returns CDR1 ENHRY and CDR2 SYGVKD. The CDR3 extends over 14 amino acids. The CDR3 sequence: CVISEGGGRTEAFF. The CDR3 coding sequence is TGTGTCATCAGTGAGGGCGGTGGGCGCACTGAAGCTTTCTTT.

Ten or more counts support this clonotype. This chain joins TRBV28 and TRBJ2-5; 9 nucleotides line up with TRBD1. Trimming at V came to 2 bases and at J to 1 base, leaving 5 bases not matched to a gene. The CDR3 sequence is 16 residues long. The germline gives CDR1 MDHEN, CDR2 SYDVKM. CDR3 residues: CASSLNAGQGQETQYF. CDR3 coding DNA: TGTGCCAGCAGTTTAAATGCGGGACAGGGCCAAGAGACCCAGTACTTC.

This clonotype came up many times. The rearrangement joins TRBV7-2 to TRBJ2-7; TRBD2 agrees at 8 bases. V was pared by 1 base and J by 12 bases, with 5 bases of the junction left unmatched. The CDR3 runs to 12 residues. The germline CDR1 and CDR2 sequences are SGHTA and FQGNSA. CDR3 in amino acids: CASSLVERGMYF. The CDR3 bases are TGTGCCAGCAGCTTAGTCGAGCGGGGGATGTACTTC. Combining the CDR3 with reference TRBV7-2 and TRBJ2-7 gives the whole variable domain GAGVSQSPSNKVTEKGKDVELRCDPISGHTALYWYRQSLGQGLEFLIYFQGNSAPDKSGLPSDRFSAERTGGSVSTLTIQRTQQEDSAVYLCASSLVERGMYFGPGTRLTVT.

This clonotype was observed a handful of times. The chain has TRBV6-1 and TRBJ1-1; D call uncertain. The V and J ends lost 7 bases and 8 bases respectively, with 20 bases between them. Germline loops: CDR1 MNHNS, CDR2 SASEGT. The CDR3 is 14 residues long. The CDR3 sequence: CASTPVIGSGEAFF. The CDR3, as DNA: TGTGCCAGCACCCCGGTAATAGGGTCGGGGGAAGCTTTCTTT.

This clonotype appeared a single time. The CDR3 DNA is TGTGCCATCAGGGGGGACAGGAACTATGGCTACACCTTC. It yields the protein CAIRGDRNYGYTF. The rearrangement links TRBV10-3 to TRBJ1-2; 8 nucleotides align to TRBD1. This CDR3 has 13 residues. The junction had 2 bases not matched to a gene; V was cut back by 6 bases and J by 2 bases. Looked up from germline, CDR1 is ENHRY and CDR2 is SYGVKD.

The table lists this clonotype with many counts. The chain carries TRBV6-1 and TRBJ2-5, with 8 bases lining up with TRBD1. This CDR3 has 15 amino acids. The germline V gene has CDR1 MNHNS and CDR2 SASEGT. The V and J ends lost 3 bases and 1 base, in that order; junction bases with no gene match: 4. CDR3 in amino acids: CASSDPRGPQETQYF. The CDR3 bases are TGTGCCAGCAGTGACCCCAGGGGGCCCCAAGAGACCCAGTACTTC.

The sample holds many counts of this clonotype. The V gene is TRBV11-3, the J gene TRBJ2-5; TRBD2 agrees at 14 bases. The V and J ends lost 3 bases and 4 bases, in that order; junction bases with no gene match: 7. CDR3 size: 17 residues. Germline CDR1 and CDR2: SGHNT and YENEEA. CDR3 DNA: TGTGCCAGCAGCTTTAGACTAGCGGGGGGGTCCAGAGAGACCCAGTACTTC. This translates into CASSFRLAGGSRETQYF.

This clonotype was picked up many times. The CDR3: CASSWDWGNTEAFF. The CDR3 bases are TGTGCCAGTAGTTGGGACTGGGGAAACACTGAAGCTTTCTTT. The chain couples TRBV19 to TRBJ1-1; perhaps TRBD1 as D (5 bases). CDR1 and CDR2 from the germline V gene are LNHDA and SQIVND (reference sequence). The CDR3 consists of 14 residues. V was shortened by 5 bases and J by 2 bases, with 12 bases between the two germline ends.

This clonotype occurred many times. The chain is built from TRBV28 and TRBJ2-5, with D hard to call. From germline, CDR1 is MDHEN and CDR2 SYDVKM. The CDR3 consists of 14 residues. Trimming took off 6 bases at V and 1 base at J, with 12 bases between the two ends. The chain's CDR3 is CASSSHETQETQYF. CDR3 in DNA: TGTGCCAGCAGCTCACACGAAACCCAAGAGACCCAGTACTTC.

By share of the sample, this clonotype is medium-sized. CDR3 in DNA: TGTGCCAGCGTGGACAGGGACCAAGAGACCCAGTACTTC. This translates into CASVDRDQETQYF. This chain links TRBV28 with TRBJ2-5, with TRBD1 matching 8 bases. The CDR3 has 13 residues. Germline loops: CDR1 MDHEN, CDR2 SYDVKM. The V gene end was trimmed by 8 bases and the J gene end by 0 bases; junction bases not matched to a gene: 2.

This clonotype was detected many times. The chain uses TRBV15 and TRBJ2-7; 11 positions agree with TRBD2. Per the germline V gene, CDR1 is LNHNV and CDR2 is YYDKDF (reference sequence). The CDR3 sequence is 15 residues long. V dropped 5 bases and J dropped 3; count of bases not matched to a gene: 6. The CDR3 coding sequence is TGTGCCACCAGCCGCTCCGGGACTAGCGGCTACGAGCAGTACTTC. It is translated as CATSRSGTSGYEQYF.

This clonotype was detected many times. The V gene is TRBV11-1, the J gene TRBJ1-1; D possibly corresponds to TRBD1 (6 bases). CDR1 is SGHAT, CDR2 FQDESV, per germline (reference sequence). Trimming took 5 bases from V and 11 from J, leaving 21 bases between them. This CDR3 is built from 14 residues. CDR3 sequence: CASSPGGGLSLAFF. The CDR3 nucleotides are TGTGCCAGCAGCCCGGGGGGGGGCCTATCCCTCGCTTTCTTT.

The rearrangement uses TRBV11-2 and TRBJ2-7; 11 bases are a match to TRBD2. Germline CDR1 is SGHAT and CDR2 is FQNNGV. CDR3 length equals 16 residues. Trimming cost V 2 bases and J 2 bases; bases outside gene matches: 5. The CDR3 region has the DNA TGTGCCAGCAGCTTATCTACGACTAGCGGGGCCTACGAGCAGTACTTC. Translating gives CASSLSTTSGAYEQYF.

In its sample, this clonotype was seen a few times. The J gene is TRBJ1-5, the V gene TRBV15; no clear D. The ends were cut back, 4 bases at V and 4 bases at J, with 17 bases in the middle. This CDR3 has 16 amino acids. In germline, CDR1 is LNHNV, CDR2 YYDKDF (reference sequence). The CDR3 protein is CATSTSRTARNQPQHF. CDR3 DNA: TGTGCCACCAGCACAAGTCGGACCGCAAGAAATCAGCCCCAGCATTTT.

This clonotype has ten or more counts. The J gene is TRBJ1-2, the V gene TRBV30; D is undetermined. The CDR3 has 12 amino acids. The V gene's germline CDR1 is GTSNPN and CDR2 SVGIG (reference sequence). Trimming stripped 2 bases from V and 8 bases from J, with 12 bases between. The CDR3 here is CAWSSALRGYTF. The CDR3 DNA follows: TGTGCCTGGAGTAGCGCTCTCAGGGGCTACACCTTC.

Only a few counts were recorded for this clonotype. The rearrangement links TRBV12-3 or TRBV12-4 to TRBJ1-6; D ambiguous. Trimming cost V 4 bases and J 11 bases, with 12 bases left between them. The CDR3 is 13 amino acids. The CDR3 is CASSYNRVAPLHF. The DNA for the CDR3 is TGTGCCAGCAGTTATAATCGGGTAGCACCCCTCCACTTT.

The chain uses TRBV5-1 and TRBJ2-5; tentatively, D is TRBD1 (6 bases). The CDR3 has 15 amino acids. Germline assignment: CDR1 SGHRS and CDR2 YFSETQ. The V and J ends lost 4 bases and 0 bases respectively, with 13 bases between them. CDR3 sequence reads: CASSPEHRDQETQYF. CDR3 nucleotides: TGCGCCAGCAGCCCCGAACACAGGGACCAAGAGACCCAGTACTTC.

This clonotype appeared many times. This rearrangement joins TRBV7-8 to TRBJ2-7, with TRBD2 as a possible D gene (5 bases). This CDR3 is built from 13 residues. The germline V and J ends were trimmed by 4 bases and 8 bases, with 15 bases remaining between them. Germline CDR1 is SGHVS and CDR2 is FQNEAQ. In DNA form, the CDR3 reads TGTGCCAGCAGCTCGGGGATCGATAGCAAGCAGTACTTC. It translates to CASSSGIDSKQYF.